One sample yielded the 10 T cell receptor beta chains listed below, sequenced in a study of blood T cell repertoires in COVID-19. Profiled with immunoSEQ multiplex PCR; TCRdb holds only in-frame clones, not every one. The sample has about 120,000 clones, around 80% seen once. Sequencing input: peripheral blood. The receptors here all came from a man between 60 and 70 years old with active or convalescent COVID-19.

The V and J genes are TRBV10-3 and TRBJ2-3; the match to TRBD2 covers 13 bases. Germline-derived CDR1 and CDR2 are ENHRY and SYGVKD. V shed 6 bases and J 3 bases; nucleotides not matched to a gene: 3. The CDR3 length is 15 residues. CDR3 loop: CAISGLAGETDTQYF. As DNA, the CDR3 is TGTGCCATCAGCGGACTAGCGGGAGAGACAGATACGCAGTATTTT.

This clone is a singleton in its sample. The J gene is TRBJ2-3, the V gene TRBV29-1; 14 positions agree with TRBD2. The CDR3 extends over 14 amino acids. V trimming: 5 bases; J trimming: 6 bases; junction bases outside the gene matches: 4. Germline V gene sequence: CDR1 SQVTM, CDR2 ANQGSEA. The DNA of the CDR3 is TGCAGCGTTACGACTAGCGGGAGGGGGGATACGCAGTATTTT. Amino acids: CSVTTSGRGDTQYF.

The chain recombines TRBV7-7 with TRBJ2-7; possibly TRBD1 for D (7 bases). This CDR3 is built from 15 residues. Germline V gene sequence: CDR1 SSHAT, CDR2 FNYEAQ (reference sequence). Trimming shortened V by 1 base and J by 5 bases, and 15 bases separated the two germline ends. The CDR3 DNA follows: TGTGCCAGCAGCTTAGGGGCAGGGGGGACGGACGAGCAGTACTTC. Amino acid sequence: CASSLGAGGTDEQYF.

This sequence joins TRBV6-5 and TRBJ2-6; D perhaps matches TRBD1 (6 bases). Trimming left V 6 bases short and J 3 bases short, with 12 bases between. Germline V gives CDR1 MNHEY, CDR2 SVGAGI. CDR3 length: 15 residues. The CDR3 protein is CASSRTGNGANVLTF. CDR3 nucleotides: TGTGCCAGCAGCCGAACAGGGAATGGGGCCAACGTCCTGACTTTC.

This clone was counted a single time. The gene calls are TRBV21-1 and TRBJ2-3; the tabulated D call, TRBD1, remains unverified against the DNA. TRBV21-1 is assigned pseudogene status. The CDR3 totals 18 residues. The CDR3 is CASSKALWDRGQSDTQYF. In DNA, the CDR3 is TGTGCCAGCAGCAAAGCGCTTTGGGACAGGGGGCAATCAGATACGCAGTATTTT.

The J gene is TRBJ1-3, the V gene TRBV29-1; no reliable D call. This CDR3 region has 13 residues. Germline CDR1 and CDR2: SQVTM and ANQGSEA. Trimming shortened V by 7 bases and J by 5 bases, and 15 bases separated the two germline ends. CDR3 residues: CSAEGGNRNTIYF. In nucleotides, the CDR3 is TGCAGCGCCGAAGGAGGGAATCGAAACACCATATATTTT.

CDR3: CASSLSGQGRHIQYF. The CDR3 DNA reads TGTGCCAGCAGTTTATCGGGACAAGGGCGTCACATTCAGTACTTC. The chain carries TRBV28 and TRBJ2-4, with D perhaps matching TRBD1 (6 bases). Trimming left V 1 base short and J 8 bases short, with 15 bases between. Germline CDR1 and CDR2: MDHEN and SYDVKM. There are 15 residues in the CDR3.

V usage is TRBV7-2 and J usage is TRBJ2-7; 8 bases fit TRBD1. The CDR3 has 13 amino acids. J lost 9 bases, V lost 0 bases, and 4 bases had no gene match. Germline V gene data show CDR1 as SGHTA and CDR2 as FQGNSA. DNA for the CDR3: TGTGCCAGCAGCTTAGCCAGAGACAGGGGGCAGTACTTC. Its protein product is CASSLARDRGQYF.

The chain carries TRBV20-1 and TRBJ2-1; TRBD2 agrees at 7 bases. This CDR3 spans 10 amino acids. With 5 bases clipped from V and 16 bases from J, the junction kept 8 bases outside the gene matches. Germline CDR1 DFQATT, CDR2 SNEGSKA (reference sequence). Here the CDR3 reads CSAGRDYPFF. The CDR3 DNA is TGCAGTGCTGGCCGGGACTACCCTTTCTTC.

This clone was counted between two and nine times. J is TRBJ2-7 and V is TRBV18; 10 bases map to TRBD1. The CDR3 extends over 15 amino acids. Trimming at V came to 2 bases and at J to 4 bases, leaving 5 bases not matched to a gene. Germline CDR1 and CDR2: KGHSH and LQKENI. In DNA, the CDR3 is TGTGCCAGCTCACCAGGTGGACAGGGGGTATACGAGCAGTACTTC. It yields the protein CASSPGGQGVYEQYF.